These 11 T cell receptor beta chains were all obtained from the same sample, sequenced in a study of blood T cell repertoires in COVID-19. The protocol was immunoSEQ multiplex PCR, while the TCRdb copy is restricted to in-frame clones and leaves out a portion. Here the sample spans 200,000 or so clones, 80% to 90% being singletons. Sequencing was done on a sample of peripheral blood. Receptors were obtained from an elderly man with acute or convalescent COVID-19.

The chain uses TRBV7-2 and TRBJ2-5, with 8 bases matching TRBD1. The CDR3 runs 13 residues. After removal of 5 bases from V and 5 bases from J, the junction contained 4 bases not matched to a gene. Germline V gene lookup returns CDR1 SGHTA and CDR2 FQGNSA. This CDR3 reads CASSRQGRETQYF. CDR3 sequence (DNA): TGTGCCAGCAGCCGACAGGGGCGGGAGACCCAGTACTTC. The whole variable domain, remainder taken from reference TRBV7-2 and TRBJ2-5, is GAGVSQSPSNKVTEKGKDVELRCDPISGHTALYWYRQSLGQGLEFLIYFQGNSAPDKSGLPSDRFSAERTGGSVSTLTIQRTQQEDSAVYLCASSRQGRETQYFGPGTRLLVL.

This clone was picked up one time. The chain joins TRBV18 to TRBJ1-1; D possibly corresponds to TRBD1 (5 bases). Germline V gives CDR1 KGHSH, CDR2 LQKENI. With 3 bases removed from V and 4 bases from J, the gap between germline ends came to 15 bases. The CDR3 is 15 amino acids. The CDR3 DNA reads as TGTGCCAGCTCACCGGGGGGGGAGTTGGGCACTGAAGCTTTCTTT. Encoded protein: CASSPGGELGTEAFF.

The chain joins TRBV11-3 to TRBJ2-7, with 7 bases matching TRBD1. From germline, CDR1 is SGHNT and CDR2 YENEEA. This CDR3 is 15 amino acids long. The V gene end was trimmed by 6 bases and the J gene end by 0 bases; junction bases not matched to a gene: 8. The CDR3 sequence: CASSPQGVSSYEQYF. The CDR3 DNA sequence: TGTGCCAGCAGTCCGCAGGGGGTTAGCTCCTACGAGCAGTACTTC.

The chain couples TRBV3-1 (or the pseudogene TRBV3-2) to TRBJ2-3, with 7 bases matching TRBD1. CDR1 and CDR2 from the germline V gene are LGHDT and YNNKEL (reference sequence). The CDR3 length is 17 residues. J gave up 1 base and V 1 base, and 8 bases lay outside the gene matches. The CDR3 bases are TGTGCCAGCAGCCAAGGGAAGGGGGCTATGGGCACAGATACGCAGTATTTT. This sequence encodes CASSQGKGAMGTDTQYF.

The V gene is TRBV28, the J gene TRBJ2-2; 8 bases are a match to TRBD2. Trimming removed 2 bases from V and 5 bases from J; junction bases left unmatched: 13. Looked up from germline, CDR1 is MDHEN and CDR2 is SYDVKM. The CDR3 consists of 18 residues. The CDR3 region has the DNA TGTGCCAGCAGTTTAATTACCTCGGGACTAGTGAGTACCGGGGAGCTGTTTTTT. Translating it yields CASSLITSGLVSTGELFF.

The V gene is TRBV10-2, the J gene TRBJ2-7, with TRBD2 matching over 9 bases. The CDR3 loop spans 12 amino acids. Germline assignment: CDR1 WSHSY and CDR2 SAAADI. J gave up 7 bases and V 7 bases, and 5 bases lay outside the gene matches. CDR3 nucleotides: TGCGCCAGCACCAGTAGCGGGAGAGAGCAGTACTTC. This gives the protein CASTSSGREQYF.

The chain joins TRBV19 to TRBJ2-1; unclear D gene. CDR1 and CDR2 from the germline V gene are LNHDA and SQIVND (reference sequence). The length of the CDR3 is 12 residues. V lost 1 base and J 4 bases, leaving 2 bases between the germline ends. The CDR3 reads CASSIAYNEQFF. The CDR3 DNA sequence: TGTGCCAGTAGTATAGCTTACAATGAGCAGTTCTTC.

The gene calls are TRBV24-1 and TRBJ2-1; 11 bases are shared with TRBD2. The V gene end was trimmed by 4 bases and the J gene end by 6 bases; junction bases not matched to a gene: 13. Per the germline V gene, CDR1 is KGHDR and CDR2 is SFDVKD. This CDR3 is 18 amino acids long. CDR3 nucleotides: TGTGCCACCAGTGACACAACCGGGGGACTAGCGGTAACCAATGAGCAGTTCTTC. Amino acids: CATSDTTGGLAVTNEQFF.

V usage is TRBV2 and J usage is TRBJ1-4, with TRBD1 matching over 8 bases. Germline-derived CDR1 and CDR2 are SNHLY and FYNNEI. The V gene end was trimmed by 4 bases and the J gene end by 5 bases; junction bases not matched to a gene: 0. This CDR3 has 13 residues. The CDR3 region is CASSGQGNEKLFF. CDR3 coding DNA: TGTGCCAGCAGTGGACAGGGGAATGAAAAACTGTTTTTT.

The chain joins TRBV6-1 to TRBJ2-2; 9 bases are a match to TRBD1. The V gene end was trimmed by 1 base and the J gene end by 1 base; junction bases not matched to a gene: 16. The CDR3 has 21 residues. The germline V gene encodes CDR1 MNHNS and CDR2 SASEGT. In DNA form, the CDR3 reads TGTGCCAGCAGTGAAGTCGTGGGACTTCGGCTGGGACAGGGGAACACCGGGGAGCTGTTTTTT. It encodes CASSEVVGLRLGQGNTGELFF.

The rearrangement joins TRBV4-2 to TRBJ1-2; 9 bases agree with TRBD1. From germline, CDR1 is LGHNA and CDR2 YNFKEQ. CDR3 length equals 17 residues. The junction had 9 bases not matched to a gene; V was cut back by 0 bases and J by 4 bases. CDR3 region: CASSQEGQPGQGYGYTF. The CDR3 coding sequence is TGTGCCAGCAGCCAAGAAGGGCAGCCGGGACAGGGCTATGGCTACACCTTC.